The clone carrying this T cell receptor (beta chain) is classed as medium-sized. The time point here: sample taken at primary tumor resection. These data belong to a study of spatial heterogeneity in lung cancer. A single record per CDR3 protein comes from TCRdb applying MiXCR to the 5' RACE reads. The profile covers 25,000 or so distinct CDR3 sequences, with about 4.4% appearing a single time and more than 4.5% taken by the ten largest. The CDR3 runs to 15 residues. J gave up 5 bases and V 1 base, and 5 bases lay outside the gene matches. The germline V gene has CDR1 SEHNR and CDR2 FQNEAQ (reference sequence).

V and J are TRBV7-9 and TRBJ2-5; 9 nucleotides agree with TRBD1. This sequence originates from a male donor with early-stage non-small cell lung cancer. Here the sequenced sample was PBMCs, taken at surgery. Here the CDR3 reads CASSLVGQGSETQYF. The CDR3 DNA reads TGTGCCAGCAGCTTAGTAGGACAGGGGTCGGAGACCCAGTACTTC.